This TCR beta chain derives from a study of CD8 T cells in Susac syndrome. TCR beta from blood CD8+ and CD4+ T cells was sequenced. Negative magnetic isolation gave CD8+ and CD4+ cells; FACS enriched CD8+ TEMRA. Germline CDR1 is SQVTM and CDR2 is ANQGSEA. Trimming removed 3 bases from V and 4 bases from J, with 12 bases in between. The CDR3 has 13 residues. An amount of RNA that ranged from roughly 0.45 to 1 ug was reverse transcribed with random hexamers. A multiplex approach, immunoSEQ multiplex PCR, amplified TCR beta CDR3 across 54 Vbeta and 13 Jbeta. One entry per CDR3 protein, called by TCRdb with MiXCR from the immunoSEQ multiplex PCR reads. The data contain a few hundred thousand distinct CDR3 sequences, 85% of them singletons.

The TCR was taken from a human donor with multiple sclerosis. The sample consisted of CD8+ T cells from PBMCs. The J gene is TRBJ1-2, the V gene TRBV29-1; a possible D gene is TRBD1 (5 bases). The CDR3 here is CSVDYGGRYGYTF. The CDR3 DNA is TGCAGCGTTGATTACGGGGGTCGCTATGGCTACACCTTC.